The rows below give T cell receptor beta chains drawn from one sample of a study of blood T cell repertoires in COVID-19. Method: immunoSEQ multiplex PCR; TCRdb's copy keeps in-frame clones and lacks some. Seen here are 90,000 or so clones, approximately 86% observed once, and the top ten hold 7% to 7.5%. The sequencing input was peripheral blood. The origin of the receptors is a man aged 55 to 70 with acute or convalescent COVID-19. Both conserved end residues are part of each CDR3. The D gene is left open where the match is weak. Clone sizes are given selectively: once, few, many, or a class where the clone is expanded.

J gene	clone size	V gene	D gene	CDR3 protein	CDR3 DNA
TRBJ1-2	.	TRBV9	TRBD1	CASSVARGLGYTF	TGTGCCAGCAGCGTAGCCAGGGGGCTTGGCTACACCTTC
TRBJ1-1	.	TRBV19	.	CASSIPKTGNTEAFF	TGTGCCAGTAGTATTCCCAAAACAGGGAACACTGAAGCTTTCTTT
TRBJ2-1	.	TRBV9	.	CASSPGGGGSSYNEQFF	TGTGCCAGCAGCCCGGGGGGCGGGGGCAGCTCCTACAATGAGCAGTTCTTC
TRBJ2-7	.	TRBV6-2/TRBV6-3	.	CASSSYSAGDYEQYF	TGTGCCAGCAGTTCTTACTCCGCAGGGGACTACGAGCAGTACTTC
TRBJ1-2	.	TRBV6-2/TRBV6-3	.	CASSQGARGYTF	TGTGCCAGCAGTCAAGGAGCAAGGGGCTACACCTTC
TRBJ1-2	.	TRBV12-3/TRBV12-4	TRBD1	CASSLSGQGHTF	TGTGCCAGCAGTTTATCTGGACAGGGACACACCTTC
TRBJ2-7	.	TRBV14	.	CASSQSGSSYEQYF	TGTGCCAGCAGCCAATCAGGGTCCTCCTACGAGCAGTACTTC
TRBJ2-7	.	TRBV2	.	CASKSAERLRRYEQYF	TGTGCCAGCAAATCCGCGGAGAGGCTGAGGAGATACGAGCAGTACTTC
TRBJ2-7	few	TRBV27	.	CASSFRSGGSAYF	TGTGCCAGCAGTTTCCGCTCTGGCGGGTCTGCATACTTC
TRBJ2-7	.	TRBV27	TRBD2	CASSHGGSGSGEQYF	TGTGCCAGCTCCCACGGTGGTAGCGGGAGTGGTGAGCAGTACTTC
TRBJ1-1	.	TRBV27	.	CATGTRGTEAFF	TGTGCCACCGGCACACGGGGCACTGAAGCTTTCTTT
TRBJ1-2	.	TRBV7-3	TRBD1	CASSSSEDRAGYTF	TGTGCCAGCAGCTCTTCAGAGGACAGGGCTGGCTACACCTTC
TRBJ1-2	.	TRBV5-8	.	CASSFRGGNYGYTF	TGTGCCAGCAGCTTCCGCGGGGGAAACTATGGCTACACCTTC
TRBJ2-2	once	TRBV5-1	.	CASSWTEVTGELFF	TGCGCCAGCAGCTGGACAGAGGTCACCGGGGAGCTGTTTTTT
TRBJ2-1	.	TRBV5-1	.	CASSLAVSPTGNEQFF	TGCGCCAGCAGCTTGGCCGTTAGCCCCACAGGGAATGAGCAGTTCTTC
TRBJ2-4	.	TRBV9	.	CASSVGPGTDRKYF	.
TRBJ2-7	once	TRBV6-5	TRBD1	CASSWTGGKSYEQYF	TGTGCCAGCAGTTGGACAGGGGGAAAGTCCTACGAGCAGTACTTC
TRBJ2-1	.	TRBV5-6	TRBD1	CASSRTRTGGHNEQFF	TGTGCCAGCAGCCGCACCCGGACAGGGGGACACAATGAGCAGTTCTTC
TRBJ2-7	.	TRBV6-6	.	CASSGRAPVNEQYF	TGTGCCAGCAGCGGCAGGGCACCGGTCAACGAGCAGTACTTC
TRBJ1-3	few	TRBV3-1/TRBV3-2	.	CASSQATLLLSGNTIYF	TGTGCCAGCAGCCAAGCGACTCTCCTCCTCTCTGGAAACACCATATATTTT
TRBJ1-1	.	TRBV12-3/TRBV12-4	TRBD1	CASSPGTGEAFF	TGTGCCAGCAGTCCCGGGACAGGTGAAGCTTTCTTT
TRBJ2-2	.	TRBV19	TRBD1	CASSTDRGYTGELFF	TGTGCCAGTAGTACGGACAGGGGATACACCGGGGAGCTGTTTTTT
TRBJ1-5	.	TRBV6-5	.	CASSPAGGFNQPQHF	TGTGCCAGCAGCCCCGCCGGCGGGTTCAATCAGCCCCAGCATTTT
TRBJ2-3	.	TRBV11-3	.	CASSLGPTDTQYF	TGTGCCAGCAGCCTAGGGCCGACAGATACGCAGTATTTT
TRBJ2-5	.	TRBV5-5	.	CASSLFGGLEETQYF	TGTGCCAGCAGCTTGTTTGGGGGGTTAGAAGAGACCCAGTACTTC
TRBJ2-3	.	TRBV7-2	TRBD1	CASSRDRVEDTQYF	TGTGCCAGCAGCCGGGACAGGGTGGAAGATACGCAGTATTTT
TRBJ2-2	.	TRBV18	TRBD2	CASRAGLNTGELFF	TGTGCCAGCCGAGCGGGGTTGAACACCGGGGAGCTGTTTTTT
TRBJ1-1	.	TRBV27	TRBD1	CASSLIGAGGNTEAFF	TGTGCCAGCAGTTTGATTGGGGCAGGGGGCAACACTGAAGCTTTCTTT
TRBJ1-2	.	TRBV7-8	.	CASSLGLVSYGYTF	TGTGCCAGCAGCTTAGGGCTGGTTTCCTATGGCTACACCTTC
TRBJ1-2	.	TRBV30	.	CGRRVDYGYTF	TGTGGTCGGAGGGTGGACTATGGCTACACCTTC
TRBJ2-1	.	TRBV2	TRBD2	CASSFTSGNEQFF	TGTGCCAGCAGTTTTACTAGCGGCAATGAGCAGTTCTTC
TRBJ1-2	.	TRBV6-2/TRBV6-3	.	CASSRAGFYGYTF	TGTGCCAGCAGCCGTGCGGGGTTCTATGGCTACACCTTC
TRBJ2-1	.	TRBV10-1	.	CASSELDEGEQFF	TGCGCCAGCAGTGAACTAGACGAGGGTGAGCAGTTCTTC
TRBJ1-1	.	TRBV12-3/TRBV12-4	.	CASTRRETVEAFF	TGTGCCAGCACCAGACGGGAGACAGTTGAAGCTTTCTTT
TRBJ2-7	.	TRBV5-1	TRBD2	CASSSGLAGGQAYEQYF	TGCGCCAGCAGCTCGGGACTAGCGGGAGGGCAAGCCTACGAGCAGTACTTC
TRBJ2-2	.	TRBV30	TRBD2	CAWSGLAGGGGELFF	TGTGCCTGGAGTGGTTTAGCCGGGGGGGGAGGGGAGCTGTTTTTT
TRBJ1-1	once	TRBV2	.	CASGGGHTEAFF	TGTGCCAGCGGCGGGGGGCACACTGAAGCTTTCTTT
TRBJ2-7	.	TRBV18	.	CASSQRSGYEQYF	TGTGCCAGCTCCCAAAGGTCGGGCTACGAGCAGTACTTC
TRBJ2-6	.	TRBV5-1	TRBD1	CASSLVGQGVGSGANVLTF	TGCGCCAGCAGCTTGGTTGGGCAGGGGGTAGGCTCTGGGGCCAACGTCCTGACTTTC
TRBJ2-5	.	TRBV10-2	.	CASSDLWVGKETQYF	TGCGCCAGCAGTGATCTGTGGGTCGGGAAGGAGACCCAGTACTTC
TRBJ2-1	.	TRBV4-1	.	CASSQDPRGSSYNEQFF	TGCGCCAGCAGCCAAGATCCTCGCGGTAGCTCCTACAATGAGCAGTTCTTC
TRBJ1-2	.	TRBV5-4	.	CASSLAAQGRGYTF	TGTGCCAGCAGCTTGGCGGCTCAGGGTCGCGGCTACACCTTC
TRBJ2-7	.	TRBV6-5	TRBD1	CASKTGGNYEQYF	TGTGCCAGCAAGACAGGGGGAAATTACGAGCAGTACTTC
TRBJ2-7	.	TRBV6-5	TRBD1	CASRSDRGYEQYF	TGTGCCAGCAGGTCGGACAGGGGCTACGAGCAGTACTTC
TRBJ2-7	.	TRBV9	TRBD2	CASSPAGGLAYEQYF	TGTGCCAGCAGCCCGGCGGGAGGGCTAGCCTACGAGCAGTACTTC
TRBJ2-1	.	TRBV30	.	CAWSKGKSSYNEQFF	TGTGCCTGGAGCAAGGGGAAGAGCTCCTACAATGAGCAGTTCTTC